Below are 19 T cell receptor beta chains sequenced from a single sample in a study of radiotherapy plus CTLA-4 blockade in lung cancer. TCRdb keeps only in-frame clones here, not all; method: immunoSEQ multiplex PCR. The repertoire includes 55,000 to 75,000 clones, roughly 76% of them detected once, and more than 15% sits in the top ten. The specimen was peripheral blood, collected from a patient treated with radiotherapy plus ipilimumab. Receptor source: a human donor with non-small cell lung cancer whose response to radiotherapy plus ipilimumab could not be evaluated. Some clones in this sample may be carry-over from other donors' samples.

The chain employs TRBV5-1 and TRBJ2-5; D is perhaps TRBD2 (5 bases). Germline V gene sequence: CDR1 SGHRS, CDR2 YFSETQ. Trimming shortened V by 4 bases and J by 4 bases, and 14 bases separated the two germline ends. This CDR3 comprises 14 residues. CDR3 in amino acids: CASSPSGSGETQYF. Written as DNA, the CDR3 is TGCGCCAGCAGCCCAAGCGGCAGTGGAGAGACCCAGTACTTC.

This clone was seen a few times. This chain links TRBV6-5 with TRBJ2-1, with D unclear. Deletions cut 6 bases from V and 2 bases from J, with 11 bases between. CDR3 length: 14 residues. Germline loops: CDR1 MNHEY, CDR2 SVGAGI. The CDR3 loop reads CASSPYGPYNEQFF. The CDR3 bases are TGTGCCAGCAGCCCATATGGGCCCTACAATGAGCAGTTCTTC.

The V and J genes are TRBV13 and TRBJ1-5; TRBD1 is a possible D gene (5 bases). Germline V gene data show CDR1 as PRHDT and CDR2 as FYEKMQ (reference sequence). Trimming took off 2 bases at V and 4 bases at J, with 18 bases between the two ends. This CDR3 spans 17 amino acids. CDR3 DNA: TGTGCCAGCAGCTTATCGATCGGGGGAACAATAAATCAGCCCCAGCATTTT. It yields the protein CASSLSIGGTINQPQHF.

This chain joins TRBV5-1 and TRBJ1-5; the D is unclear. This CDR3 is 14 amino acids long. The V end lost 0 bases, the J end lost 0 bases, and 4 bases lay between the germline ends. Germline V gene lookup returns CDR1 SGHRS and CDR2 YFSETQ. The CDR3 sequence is CASSLDSSNQPQHF. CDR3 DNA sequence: TGCGCCAGCAGCTTGGACAGTAGCAATCAGCCCCAGCATTTT.

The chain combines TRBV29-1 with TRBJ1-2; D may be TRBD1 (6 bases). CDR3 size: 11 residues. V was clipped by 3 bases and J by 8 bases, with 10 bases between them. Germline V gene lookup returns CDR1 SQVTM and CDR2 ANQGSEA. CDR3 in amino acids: CSVEGQGGYTF. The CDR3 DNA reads TGCAGCGTTGAGGGACAAGGGGGCTACACCTTC.

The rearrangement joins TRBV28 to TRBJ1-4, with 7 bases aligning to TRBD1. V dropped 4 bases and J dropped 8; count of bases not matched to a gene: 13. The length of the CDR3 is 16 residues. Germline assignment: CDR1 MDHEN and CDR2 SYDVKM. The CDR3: CASSSLGTVNREKLFF. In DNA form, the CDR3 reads TGTGCCAGCAGTTCTCTTGGGACAGTGAATAGGGAAAAACTGTTTTTT.

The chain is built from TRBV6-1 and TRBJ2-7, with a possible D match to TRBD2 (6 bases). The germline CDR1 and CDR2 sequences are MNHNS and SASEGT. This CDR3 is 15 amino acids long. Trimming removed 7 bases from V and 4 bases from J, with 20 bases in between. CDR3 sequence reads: CASTRMEGAGYEQYF. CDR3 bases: TGTGCCAGCACCCGTATGGAGGGCGCTGGGTACGAGCAGTACTTC.

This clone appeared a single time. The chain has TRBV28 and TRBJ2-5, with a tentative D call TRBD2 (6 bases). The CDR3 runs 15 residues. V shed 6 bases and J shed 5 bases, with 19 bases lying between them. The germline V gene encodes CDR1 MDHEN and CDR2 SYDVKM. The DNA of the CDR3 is TGTGCCAGCAGCCGCCGGGGGATGTTAGGGGAGACCCAGTACTTC. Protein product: CASSRRGMLGETQYF.

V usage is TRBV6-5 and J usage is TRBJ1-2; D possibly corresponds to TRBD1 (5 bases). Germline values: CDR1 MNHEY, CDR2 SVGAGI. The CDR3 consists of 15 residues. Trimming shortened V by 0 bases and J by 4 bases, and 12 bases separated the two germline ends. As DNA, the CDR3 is TGTGCCAGCAGTTACTCGCCGACAGTCCTCTATGGCTACACCTTC. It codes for CASSYSPTVLYGYTF.

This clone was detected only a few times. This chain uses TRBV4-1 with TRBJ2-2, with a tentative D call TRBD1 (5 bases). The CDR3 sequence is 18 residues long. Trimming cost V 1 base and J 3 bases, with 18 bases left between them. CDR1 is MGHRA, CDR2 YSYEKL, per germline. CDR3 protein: CASSQASVGRADTGELFF. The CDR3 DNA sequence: TGCGCCAGCAGCCAAGCCTCGGTGGGCAGGGCCGACACCGGGGAGCTGTTTTTT.

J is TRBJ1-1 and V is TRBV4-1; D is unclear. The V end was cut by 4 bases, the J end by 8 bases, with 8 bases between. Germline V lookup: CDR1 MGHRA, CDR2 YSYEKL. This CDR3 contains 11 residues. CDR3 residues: CASSRAREAFF. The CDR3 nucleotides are TGCGCCAGCAGCCGAGCCCGGGAAGCTTTCTTT.

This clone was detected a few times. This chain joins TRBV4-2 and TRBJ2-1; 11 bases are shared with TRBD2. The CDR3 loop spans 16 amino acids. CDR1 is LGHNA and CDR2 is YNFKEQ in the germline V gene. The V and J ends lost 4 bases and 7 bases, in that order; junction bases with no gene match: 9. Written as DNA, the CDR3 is TGTGCCAGCAGCCCTTTAGCGGGGGGGTTAGAGAATGAGCAGTTCTTC. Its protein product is CASSPLAGGLENEQFF.

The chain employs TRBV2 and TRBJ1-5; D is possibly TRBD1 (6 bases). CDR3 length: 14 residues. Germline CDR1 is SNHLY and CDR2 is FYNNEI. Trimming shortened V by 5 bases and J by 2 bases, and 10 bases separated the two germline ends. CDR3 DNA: TGTGCCAGCAGTATGGACAGAGGCAATCAGCCCCAGCATTTT. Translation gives CASSMDRGNQPQHF.

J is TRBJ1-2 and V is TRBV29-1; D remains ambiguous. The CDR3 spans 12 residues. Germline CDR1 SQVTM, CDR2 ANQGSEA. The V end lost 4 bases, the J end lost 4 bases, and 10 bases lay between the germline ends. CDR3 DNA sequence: TGCAGCGTTGTCGGAGGGATCTATGGCTACACCTTC. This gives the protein CSVVGGIYGYTF.

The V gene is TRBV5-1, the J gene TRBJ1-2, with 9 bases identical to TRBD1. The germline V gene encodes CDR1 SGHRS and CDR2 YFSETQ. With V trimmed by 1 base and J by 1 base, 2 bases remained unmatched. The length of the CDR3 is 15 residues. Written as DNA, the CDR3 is TGCGCCAGCAGCTTGACAGGGGGCTATAACTATGGCTACACCTTC. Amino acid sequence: CASSLTGGYNYGYTF. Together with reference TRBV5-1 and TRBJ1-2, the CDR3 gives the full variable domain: KAGVTQTPRYLIKTRGQQVTLSCSPISGHRSVSWYQQTPGQGLQFLFEYFSETQRNKGNFPGRFSGRQFSNSRSEMNVSTLELGDSALYLCASSLTGGYNYGYTFGSGTRLTVV.

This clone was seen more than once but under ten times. The chain's CDR3 is CASSPLGPAGGNTIYF. The CDR3 DNA reads TGTGCCAGCAGCCCCCTGGGTCCGGCGGGGGGAAACACCATATATTTT. The chain carries TRBV14 and TRBJ1-3; D gene ambiguous. Germline V gene sequence: CDR1 SGHDN, CDR2 FVKESK. V lost 4 bases and J lost 4, with 17 bases in between. CDR3 length: 16 amino acids.

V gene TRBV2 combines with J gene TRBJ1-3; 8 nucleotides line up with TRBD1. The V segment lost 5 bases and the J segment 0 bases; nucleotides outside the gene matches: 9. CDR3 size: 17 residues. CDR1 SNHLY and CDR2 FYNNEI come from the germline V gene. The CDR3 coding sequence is TGTGCCAGCAGTTTGGACAGGGCCACCTTCTCTGGAAACACCATATATTTT. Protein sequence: CASSLDRATFSGNTIYF.

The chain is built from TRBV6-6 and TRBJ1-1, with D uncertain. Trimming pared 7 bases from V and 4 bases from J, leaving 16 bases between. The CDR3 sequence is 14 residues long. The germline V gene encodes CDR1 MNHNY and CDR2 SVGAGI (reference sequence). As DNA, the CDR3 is TGTGCCAGCACTCTAGGAGTTTCGGTCACTGAAGCTTTCTTT. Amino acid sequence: CASTLGVSVTEAFF.

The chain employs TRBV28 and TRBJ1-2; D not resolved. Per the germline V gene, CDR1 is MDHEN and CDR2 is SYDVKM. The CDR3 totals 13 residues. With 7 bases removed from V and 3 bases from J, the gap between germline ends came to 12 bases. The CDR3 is CASKEVIDYGYTF. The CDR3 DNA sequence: TGTGCCAGCAAGGAGGTTATTGACTATGGCTACACCTTC.